The 25 T cell receptor beta chains below come from one sample, sequenced in a study of shared clonotypes between healthy human individuals. This table comes from immunoSEQ multiplex PCR, and its TCRdb copy is limited to in-frame clones, with some not included. Seen here are about 300,000 clones, approximately 74% observed once, and the top ten hold about 9.4%. Sequencing was done on a sample of memory CD4+ T cells sorted from blood. The subset was: CD45RA-negative fraction. These receptors originate from a man aged 30 to 45 in good health.

CDR3 coding DNA: TGTGCCAGCAGCAAAGAGGCGGGGGCCTACAATGAGCAGTTCTTC. Residues: CASSKEAGAYNEQFF. The chain joins TRBV7-9 to TRBJ2-1, with 7 bases lining up with TRBD2. The CDR3 contains 15 residues. V was pared by 5 bases and J by 2 bases, with 6 bases of the junction left unmatched. The germline V gene has CDR1 SEHNR and CDR2 FQNEAQ (reference sequence). Together with reference TRBV7-9 and TRBJ2-1, the CDR3 gives the full variable domain: DTGVSQNPRHKITKRGQNVTFRCDPISEHNRLYWYRQTLGQGPEFLTYFQNEAQLEKSRLLSDRFSAERPKGSFSTLEIQRTEQGDSAMYLCASSKEAGAYNEQFFGPGTRLTVL.

Comments on this clone: Likely a read error: the CDR3 ends without its conserved phenylalanine or tryptophan. No DNA is shown, since the ends of the CDR3 on it are uncertain; the CDR3 is the one TCRdb lists. This chain uses TRBV30 with TRBJ1-2. CDR1 is GTSNPN, CDR2 SVGIG, per germline (reference sequence). Both ends counted, the CDR3 spans 11 residues. CDR3 protein: CAWTHRWLHPI.

The rearrangement joins TRBV27 to TRBJ1-2; TRBD1 aligns across 7 bases. The CDR3 consists of 13 residues. CDR1 MNHEY and CDR2 SMNVEV come from the germline V gene (reference sequence). The ends lost 6 bases at V and 4 bases at J; junction bases unmatched: 5. The DNA for the CDR3 is TGTGCCAGCAGGCTGACAGGGAGCTATGGCTACACCTTC. The encoded protein is CASRLTGSYGYTF.

The gene calls are TRBV7-9 and TRBJ2-5; D unclear. CDR1 and CDR2 (germline): SEHNR, FQNEAQ (reference sequence). The CDR3 sequence is 14 residues long. Deletions cut 4 bases from V and 3 bases from J, with 12 bases between. CDR3 DNA sequence: TGTGCCAGCAGCTCCCGACGTAACGAAGAGACCCAGTACTTC. Its translation: CASSSRRNEETQYF.

The chain employs TRBV6-1 and TRBJ2-7, with D perhaps TRBD1 (6 bases). Per the germline V gene, CDR1 is MNHNS and CDR2 is SASEGT. There are 14 residues in the CDR3. V dropped 9 bases and J dropped 0 bases, with 15 bases sitting between them. CDR3 sequence reads: CASRTGQHSYEQYF. For the CDR3, the DNA is TGTGCCAGTCGAACAGGGCAGCACTCCTACGAGCAGTACTTC.

The chain has TRBV5-1 and TRBJ1-5; tentatively, D is TRBD1 (5 bases). CDR1 and CDR2 (germline): SGHRS, YFSETQ. Trimming took off 4 bases at V and 4 bases at J, with 12 bases between the two ends. The CDR3 runs to 14 residues. The CDR3 loop reads CASSQEGRNQPQHF. The CDR3 nucleotides are TGCGCCAGCAGCCAGGAGGGGAGGAATCAGCCCCAGCATTTT.

The rearrangement uses TRBV28 and TRBJ2-3; 12 bases line up with TRBD2. V trimming: 6 bases; J trimming: 7 bases; junction bases outside the gene matches: 14. The V gene's germline CDR1 is MDHEN and CDR2 SYDVKM. The CDR3 is made up of 17 amino acids. In DNA, the CDR3 is TGTGCCAGCAGCCCCTCCTCGACTAGCGGGAGCTGGTATACGCAGTATTTT. It translates to CASSPSSTSGSWYTQYF.

The chain couples TRBV6-1 to TRBJ2-7; possibly TRBD1 for D (6 bases). Trimming cost V 6 bases and J 5 bases, with 11 bases left between them. There are 12 residues in the CDR3. The germline V gene has CDR1 MNHNS and CDR2 SASEGT. The chain's CDR3 is CASSPTGNEQYF. The CDR3 bases are TGTGCCAGCAGCCCAACAGGGAACGAGCAGTACTTC.

The V and J genes are TRBV5-1 and TRBJ2-1; D is unresolved. Germline V gene sequence: CDR1 SGHRS, CDR2 YFSETQ. The CDR3 totals 15 residues. Trimming stripped 0 bases from V and 9 bases from J, with 16 bases between. The CDR3 spells CASSLGLGDLGEQFF. In DNA, the CDR3 is TGCGCCAGCAGCTTGGGACTTGGAGACCTGGGTGAGCAGTTCTTC. The variable domain in full, with the rest retrieved from reference TRBV5-1 and TRBJ2-1, is KAGVTQTPRYLIKTRGQQVTLSCSPISGHRSVSWYQQTPGQGLQFLFEYFSETQRNKGNFPGRFSGRQFSNSRSEMNVSTLELGDSALYLCASSLGLGDLGEQFFGPGTRLTVL.

The chain carries TRBV11-3 and TRBJ2-2; the match to TRBD1 covers 10 bases. V shed 6 bases, J shed 6 bases, and the junction held 7 bases outside the gene matches. Per the germline V gene, CDR1 is SGHNT and CDR2 is YENEEA. The CDR3 spans 15 residues. Here the CDR3 DNA reads TGTGCCAGCAGTTGGGACAGGGGTCATTCCGGGGAGCTGTTTTTT. It translates to CASSWDRGHSGELFF.

The chain employs TRBV27 and TRBJ1-3; possibly TRBD1 for D (6 bases). This CDR3 has 13 residues. V lost 4 bases, J lost 2 bases, and 6 bases lay in between. The germline V gene encodes CDR1 MNHEY and CDR2 SMNVEV (reference sequence). The CDR3 loop is CASSWGPGNTIYF. For the CDR3, the DNA is TGTGCCAGCAGTTGGGGGCCTGGAAACACCATATATTTT.

The rearrangement uses TRBV28 and TRBJ2-1, with D perhaps given as TRBD1 or TRBD2 (5 bases each). There are 15 residues in the CDR3. The V gene's germline CDR1 is MDHEN and CDR2 SYDVKM. V lost 3 bases to trimming and J lost 0 bases, with 9 bases between them. The CDR3 DNA reads TGTGCCAGCAGTTTCGGGACCAGCTCCTACAATGAGCAGTTCTTC. It yields the protein CASSFGTSSYNEQFF.

This clone was observed a single time. The chain is built from TRBV13 and TRBJ2-3; D is ambiguous. The CDR3 has 12 residues. Trimming removed 1 base at V and 4 bases at J, with 3 bases between. Germline V CDR1 and CDR2: PRHDT, FYEKMQ (reference sequence). This chain's CDR3 is CASSLAPDTQYF. The DNA for the CDR3 is TGTGCCAGCAGCTTAGCCCCAGATACGCAGTATTTT.

This chain connects TRBV18 to TRBJ1-1; D might be TRBD1 (5 bases). The V gene lost 3 bases and the J gene lost 1 base, with 9 bases spanning the gap. The CDR3 runs to 14 residues. Germline V gene sequence: CDR1 KGHSH, CDR2 LQKENI. CDR3 nucleotides: TGTGCCAGCTCACCGGGGGACCCGAACACTGAAGCTTTCTTT. It is translated as CASSPGDPNTEAFF.

This chain uses TRBV5-1 with TRBJ2-2, with a weak D call TRBD1 (6 bases). Trimming removed 0 bases at V and 6 bases at J, with 12 bases between. The CDR3 sequence is 15 residues long. Germline CDR1 reads SGHRS; CDR2 reads YFSETQ. The CDR3 nucleotides are TGCGCCAGCAGCTTGGGGCAGGGGAATGCCGGGGAGCTGTTTTTT. It is translated as CASSLGQGNAGELFF.

The gene calls are TRBV6-1 and TRBJ1-2, with D hard to call. Deletions cut 4 bases from V and 7 bases from J, with 10 bases between. The CDR3 length is 12 residues. Germline CDR1 reads MNHNS; CDR2 reads SASEGT. Here the CDR3 reads CASSGDMSGYTF. The CDR3 nucleotides read TGTGCCAGCAGTGGGGATATGAGTGGCTACACCTTC.

The genes are TRBV5-4 and TRBJ2-1; D unresolved. The germline gives CDR1 SGHNT, CDR2 YYREEE (reference sequence). This CDR3 is 11 amino acids long. V gave up 2 bases and J gave up 9 bases, with 6 bases separating them. DNA of the CDR3: TGTGCCAGCAGCTTTGAGCTTGAGCAGTTCTTC. Amino acids: CASSFELEQFF. The whole variable domain, filled in from reference TRBV5-4 and TRBJ2-1, reads ETGVTQSPTHLIKTRGQQVTLRCSSQSGHNTVSWYQQALGQGPQFIFQYYREEENGRGNFPPRFSGLQFPNYSSELNVNALELDDSALYLCASSFELEQFFGPGTRLTVL.

The chain combines TRBV6-1 with TRBJ2-6; perhaps TRBD2 as D (6 bases). CDR1 and CDR2 (germline): MNHNS, SASEGT. The V end was cut by 8 bases, the J end by 2 bases, with 10 bases between. The CDR3 loop spans 14 amino acids. The chain's CDR3 is CASWAGTGANVLTF. CDR3 DNA: TGTGCCAGCTGGGCGGGGACTGGGGCCAACGTCCTGACTTTC.

This clone was found a few times. The chain employs TRBV20-1 and TRBJ1-1; D uncertain. The germline CDR1 and CDR2 sequences are DFQATT and SNEGSKA (reference sequence). V was pared by 6 bases and J by 7 bases, with 12 bases between. The CDR3 is 11 amino acids. The CDR3 DNA is TGCAGTGCAGGAGGACGGATTGAAGCTTTCTTT. Translating gives CSAGGRIEAFF.

CDR3 sequence reads: CASSLDGSGIPGELFF. The CDR3 DNA reads as TGCGCCAGCAGCTTGGATGGTAGCGGGATACCAGGGGAGCTGTTTTTT. The V and J genes are TRBV5-1 and TRBJ2-2; 8 nucleotides match TRBD2. Germline trimming cut 0 bases from V and 8 bases from J; bases unmatched to any gene: 9. CDR3 size: 16 residues. Germline V gene lookup returns CDR1 SGHRS and CDR2 YFSETQ.

The chain carries TRBV30 and TRBJ1-5; D is perhaps TRBD1 (6 bases). V was clipped by 5 bases and J by 4 bases, with 9 bases between them. Per germline, CDR1 GTSNPN and CDR2 SVGIG (reference sequence). The length of the CDR3 is 12 residues. Here the CDR3 DNA reads TGTGCCTGGGGACAGCCAAATCAGCCCCAGCATTTT. It is translated as CAWGQPNQPQHF.

The rearrangement links TRBV30 to TRBJ2-7; no firm D call. Between the trimmed V and J ends, which lost 2 bases and 5 bases, there was a span of 7 bases. This CDR3 region has 11 residues. Germline CDR1 reads GTSNPN; CDR2 reads SVGIG (reference sequence). The CDR3 region is CAWSPHDEQYF. The CDR3 DNA sequence: TGTGCCTGGAGTCCCCACGACGAGCAGTACTTC.

The chain couples TRBV2 to TRBJ1-5; 9 positions agree with TRBD1. The germline gives CDR1 SNHLY, CDR2 FYNNEI. J gave up 0 bases and V 0 bases, and 6 bases lay outside the gene matches. The CDR3 spans 18 residues. The CDR3 nucleotides are TGTGCCAGCAGTGAAGCGGGGACAGGGATCTATAGCAATCAGCCCCAGCATTTT. Protein: CASSEAGTGIYSNQPQHF.

The chain joins TRBV7-6 to TRBJ2-7, with D unclear. The CDR3 loop spans 13 amino acids. Trimming removed 0 bases from V and 0 bases from J, with 3 bases in between. Germline CDR1 SGHVS, CDR2 FNYEAQ. The CDR3 DNA is TGTGCCAGCAGCTTAGCCGCCTCCTACGAGCAGTACTTC. Its protein product is CASSLAASYEQYF.

V is TRBV27 and J is TRBJ1-6, with D tentatively TRBD1 (5 bases). CDR3 length: 15 amino acids. Trimming shortened V by 10 bases and J by 4 bases, and 17 bases separated the two germline ends. Germline CDR1 MNHEY, CDR2 SMNVEV (reference sequence). The CDR3 DNA sequence: TGTGCCACGGGACGGACGGATTTTTATAATTCACCCCTCCACTTT. It translates to CATGRTDFYNSPLHF.